Listed below are T cell receptor beta chains from one sample, sequenced in a study of blood T cell repertoires in COVID-19. Clones were sequenced by immunoSEQ multiplex PCR, and TCRdb holds only the in-frame ones, with some missing. The profile shows tens of thousands of clones, approximately 89% of them singletons. Sequenced material: peripheral blood. Receptors were obtained from a man aged 45-65 years with acute or convalescent COVID-19. Both conserved end residues are part of each CDR3. The order of the fields is clone size, V gene, J gene, D gene, CDR3 protein, CDR3 DNA. The D gene is left open where the match is weak. Not every row has a clone size; where given, it reads once, few, many or a size class.

size: .; V: TRBV7-2; J: TRBJ2-5; D: .; CDR3: CASSQNTGTTQETQYF; DNA: TGTGCCAGCAGCCAAAACACCGGGACAACACAAGAGACCCAGTACTTC
size: .; V: TRBV19; J: TRBJ2-7; D: .; CDR3: CASSISGNGLSYEQYF; DNA: TGTGCCAGTAGTATCTCGGGGAACGGTCTCTCCTACGAGCAGTACTTC
size: .; V: TRBV6-5; J: TRBJ2-2; D: .; CDR3: CASSYYRQRNTGELFF; DNA: TGTGCCAGCAGTTACTACAGACAGCGTAACACCGGGGAGCTGTTTTTT
size: .; V: TRBV5-4; J: TRBJ2-5; D: .; CDR3: CASSLDSTGETQYF; DNA: TGTGCCAGCAGCTTGGACTCCACGGGAGAGACCCAGTACTTC
size: .; V: TRBV4-3; J: TRBJ1-1; D: TRBD1; CDR3: CASSLRTGSSTEAFF; DNA: TGCGCCAGCAGCCTCCGGACAGGATCGAGTACTGAAGCTTTCTTT
size: once; V: TRBV5-1; J: TRBJ2-3; D: TRBD2; CDR3: CASSFSGKRTDTQYF; DNA: TGCGCCAGCAGCTTCAGCGGGAAACGCACAGATACGCAGTATTTT
size: once; V: TRBV28; J: TRBJ1-5; D: .; CDR3: CASLPGNSNQPQHF; DNA: TGTGCCAGCCTACCAGGAAATTCCAATCAGCCCCAGCATTTT
size: .; V: TRBV4-3; J: TRBJ1-3; D: .; CDR3: CASSQDRGLGNTIYF; DNA: TGCGCCAGCAGCCAAGATCGAGGGCTTGGAAACACCATATATTTT
size: .; V: TRBV4-1; J: TRBJ1-3; D: TRBD1; CDR3: CASSQAQGVFSGNTIYF; DNA: TGCGCCAGCAGCCAAGCACAGGGGGTGTTCTCTGGAAACACCATATATTTT
size: .; V: TRBV28; J: TRBJ2-5; D: .; CDR3: CASRGETASQETQYF; DNA: TGTGCCAGCAGAGGCGAGACAGCGAGCCAAGAGACCCAGTACTTC
size: .; V: TRBV15; J: TRBJ1-4; D: .; CDR3: CATSRGGDEKLFF; DNA: TGTGCCACCAGCAGGGGGGGAGATGAAAAACTGTTTTTT
size: .; V: TRBV3-1/TRBV3-2; J: TRBJ2-3; D: .; CDR3: CASSRDWGTDTQYF; DNA: TGTGCCAGCAGCCGGGACTGGGGCACAGATACGCAGTATTTT
size: .; V: TRBV6-2/TRBV6-3; J: TRBJ1-2; D: .; CDR3: CASSYQGGLSGYTF; DNA: TGTGCCAGCAGTTACCAAGGTGGACTAAGCGGCTACACCTTC
size: .; V: TRBV21-1; J: TRBJ1-1; D: .; CDR3: CASSKDGVGTVMNTEAFF; DNA: TGTGCCAGCAGCAAAGACGGAGTGGGGACAGTTATGAACACTGAAGCTTTCTTT
size: .; V: TRBV4-3; J: TRBJ1-6; D: TRBD1; CDR3: CASSLGTGRSPLHF; DNA: TGCGCCAGCAGCCTTGGGACAGGGAGGTCACCCCTCCACTTT
size: once; V: TRBV11-2; J: TRBJ1-2; D: .; CDR3: CASSLDRGYGYTF; DNA: TGTGCCAGCAGCTTAGACAGAGGCTATGGCTACACCTTC
size: .; V: TRBV28; J: TRBJ1-1; D: .; CDR3: CASMNGGGTEAFF; DNA: TGTGCCAGCATGAATGGGGGAGGCACTGAAGCTTTCTTT
size: once; V: TRBV6-5; J: TRBJ1-1; D: .; CDR3: CASIQGPEAFF; DNA: TGTGCCAGCATACAGGGCCCTGAAGCTTTCTTT
size: .; V: TRBV7-9; J: TRBJ2-3; D: TRBD1; CDR3: CASSGRQGASDTQYF; DNA: TGTGCCAGCAGCGGACGACAGGGGGCCTCAGATACGCAGTATTTT
size: .; V: TRBV19; J: TRBJ2-3; D: TRBD2; CDR3: CASSPTSGGTDTQYF; DNA: TGTGCCAGTAGTCCGACTAGCGGGGGGACAGATACGCAGTATTTT
size: .; V: TRBV19; J: TRBJ1-2; D: .; CDR3: CASSFWGGEGYTF; DNA: TGTGCCAGTAGTTTCTGGGGGGGAGAAGGCTACACCTTC
size: .; V: TRBV7-9; J: TRBJ1-6; D: TRBD1; CDR3: CASRPTGDNSPLHF; DNA: TGTGCCAGCCGACCGACAGGGGATAATTCACCCCTCCACTTT
size: once; V: TRBV18; J: TRBJ2-3; D: .; CDR3: CASSRVGSTDTQYF; DNA: TGTGCCAGCTCCAGGGTAGGGTCGACAGATACGCAGTATTTT
size: .; V: TRBV5-1; J: TRBJ1-2; D: .; CDR3: CASSLAGQGPLYQDGYTF; DNA: TGCGCCAGCAGCTTGGCCGGGCAGGGGCCCCTCTACCAGGATGGCTACACCTTC
size: .; V: TRBV7-3; J: TRBJ2-3; D: .; CDR3: CASSFGAGAVDTQYF; DNA: TGTGCCAGCAGCTTCGGCGCGGGGGCGGTAGATACGCAGTATTTT
size: .; V: TRBV6-1; J: TRBJ1-4; D: TRBD1; CDR3: CASSEGSGGLVEKLFF; DNA: TGTGCCAGCAGTGAAGGCTCAGGGGGCCTAGTTGAAAAACTGTTTTTT
size: .; V: TRBV2; J: TRBJ1-5; D: .; CDR3: CASSPRNGQPQHF; DNA: TGTGCCAGCAGCCCCAGGAACGGTCAGCCCCAGCATTTT
size: .; V: TRBV5-5; J: TRBJ2-7; D: .; CDR3: CASSYPSYEQYF; DNA: TGTGCCAGCAGCTACCCGAGCTACGAGCAGTACTTC
size: .; V: TRBV5-1; J: TRBJ2-1; D: TRBD2; CDR3: CASSTQTSGRGNEQFF; DNA: TGCGCCAGCAGCACCCAGACTAGCGGGAGGGGTAATGAGCAGTTCTTC
size: .; V: TRBV3-1/TRBV3-2; J: TRBJ2-2; D: TRBD2; CDR3: CASSRPGTSDTGELFF; DNA: TGTGCCAGCAGCCGCCCCGGGACTAGTGACACCGGGGAGCTGTTTTTT
size: .; V: TRBV5-1; J: TRBJ2-2; D: TRBD1; CDR3: CASSLVWTGISDNTGELFF; DNA: TGCGCCAGCAGCTTGGTTTGGACAGGGATCTCGGATAACACCGGGGAGCTGTTTTTT
size: .; V: TRBV7-9; J: TRBJ2-4; D: TRBD2; CDR3: CASSSGTSGGIAKNIQYF; DNA: TGTGCCAGCAGCTCCGGGACTAGCGGGGGAATAGCCAAAAACATTCAGTACTTC
size: .; V: TRBV28; J: TRBJ1-2; D: .; CDR3: CASSLTLSGYTF; DNA: TGTGCCAGCAGCTTAACTCTTTCGGGCTACACCTTC
size: .; V: TRBV10-2; J: TRBJ2-7; D: TRBD1; CDR3: CASSHGTGTPYEQYF; DNA: TGCGCCAGCAGTCACGGGACAGGGACGCCCTACGAGCAGTACTTC
size: .; V: TRBV6-5; J: TRBJ1-3; D: .; CDR3: CASSPDRFSGNTIYF; DNA: TGTGCCAGCAGTCCTGACAGGTTTTCTGGAAACACCATATATTTT
size: .; V: TRBV19; J: TRBJ1-6; D: .; CDR3: CASSIEGRGGSPLHF; DNA: TGTGCCAGTAGTATAGAAGGCAGGGGTGGTTCACCCCTCCACTTT
size: .; V: TRBV19; J: TRBJ2-2; D: .; CDR3: CASSMRGPNTGELFF; DNA: TGTGCCAGTAGTATGCGGGGCCCGAACACCGGGGAGCTGTTTTTT
size: .; V: TRBV20-1; J: TRBJ1-2; D: .; CDR3: CSAREGGRYTF; DNA: TGCAGTGCTAGGGAAGGTGGGCGCTACACCTTC
size: .; V: TRBV4-1; J: TRBJ1-6; D: TRBD1; CDR3: CASSQPTRQGRSPLHF; DNA: TGCGCCAGCAGCCAACCAACACGACAGGGACGTTCACCCCTCCACTTT
size: many; V: TRBV11-2; J: TRBJ2-5; D: TRBD2; CDR3: CASSSVLGGIETQYF; DNA: TGTGCCAGCAGCTCGGTTCTGGGGGGGATAGAGACCCAGTACTTC
size: .; V: TRBV3-1/TRBV3-2; J: TRBJ2-7; D: TRBD1; CDR3: CASSRLGQFYEQYF; DNA: TGTGCCAGCAGCCGCCTGGGACAGTTCTACGAGCAGTACTTC
size: .; V: TRBV6-2/TRBV6-3; J: TRBJ1-6; D: .; CDR3: CASSYEVNSPLHF; DNA: TGTGCCAGCAGTTACGAGGTTAATTCACCCCTCCACTTT
size: medium-sized; V: TRBV7-9; J: TRBJ2-7; D: TRBD1; CDR3: CAIPGQDSYEQYF; DNA: TGTGCCATTCCCGGACAGGACTCATACGAGCAGTACTTC
size: .; V: TRBV5-1; J: TRBJ1-5; D: .; CDR3: CASSLTGGQPQHF; DNA: TGCGCCAGCAGCTTGACGGGGGGACAGCCCCAGCATTTT
size: .; V: TRBV29-1; J: TRBJ1-1; D: .; CDR3: CSVALRGTEAFF; DNA: TGCAGCGTTGCCCTAAGGGGCACTGAAGCTTTCTTT
size: .; V: TRBV27; J: TRBJ1-1; D: .; CDR3: CASSRPGNTEAFF; DNA: TGTGCCAGCAGTCGACCGGGGAACACTGAAGCTTTCTTT
size: once; V: TRBV9; J: TRBJ2-2; D: TRBD2; CDR3: CASSVTSGILAGELFF; DNA: TGTGCCAGCAGCGTAACTAGCGGAATCTTGGCCGGGGAGCTGTTTTTT
size: .; V: TRBV28; J: TRBJ2-4; D: TRBD2; CDR3: CASSWAGRAKNIQYF; DNA: TGTGCCAGCAGTTGGGCCGGGAGGGCCAAAAACATTCAGTACTTC